The 16 T cell receptor beta chains below were found in one sample sequenced in a study of blood T cells in healthy people across ages. Through a sample-barcoded 5' primer and a J-beta primer mix, a second PCR was run for roughly 6 to 11 cycles. Via MiXCR, TCRdb re-called the 5' RACE reads, giving one row per CDR3 protein. The table lists 1 million or so distinct CDR3 sequences, more than 35% of them singletons, with approximately 17% in the top ten. The sample was blood. Receptors were obtained from an older woman in good health.

This clonotype was seen more than once but under ten times. V and J are TRBV15 and TRBJ1-2; 8 nucleotides match TRBD1. The V and J ends lost 5 bases and 7 bases, in that order; junction bases with no gene match: 9. CDR1 is LNHNV and CDR2 is YYDKDF in the germline V gene (reference sequence). The CDR3 has 14 residues. In DNA, the CDR3 is TGTGCCACCAGCCTACCGGACAGGGTAGTTGGCTACACCTTC. It codes for CATSLPDRVVGYTF.

The V gene is TRBV5-1, the J gene TRBJ2-5; D uncertain. The CDR3 covers 14 residues. Per germline, CDR1 SGHRS and CDR2 YFSETQ. Trimming left V 1 base short and J 2 bases short, with 9 bases between. The CDR3 protein is CASSLSFLQETQYF. The CDR3, as DNA: TGCGCCAGCAGCTTGAGTTTTCTGCAAGAGACCCAGTACTTC.

This clonotype was counted a few times. The chain uses TRBV6-2 or TRBV6-3 and TRBJ2-3; 8 bases align to TRBD1. Losses at the gene ends were 8 bases for V and 6 bases for J; bases not matched to a gene: 10. Germline-derived CDR1 and CDR2 are MNHEY and SVGEGT. The CDR3 length is 14 residues. CDR3: CASRPVRGRDTQYF. In nucleotides, the CDR3 is TGTGCCAGCCGCCCCGTCAGGGGGCGGGATACGCAGTATTTT.

This chain connects TRBV6-5 to TRBJ2-5; weak D call: TRBD2 (6 bases). The V end lost 11 bases, the J end lost 5 bases, and 6 bases lay between the germline ends. The CDR3 has 9 residues. CDR1 is MNHEY, CDR2 SVGAGI, per germline. Here the CDR3 DNA reads TGTGCCGCGGGGGAGACCCAGTACTTC. This codes for CAAGETQYF.

Within the sample, this clonotype is medium-sized. V is TRBV7-6 and J is TRBJ2-3, with D uncertain. Germline V gives CDR1 SGHVS, CDR2 FNYEAQ. The V end lost 6 bases, the J end lost 5 bases, and 9 bases lay between the germline ends. The CDR3 consists of 12 residues. The DNA of the CDR3 is TGTGCCAGCAGTCGTATAGGAGATACGCAGTATTTT. Protein sequence: CASSRIGDTQYF.

This rearrangement joins TRBV7-6 to TRBJ2-1, with 8 bases matching TRBD1. The CDR3 totals 15 residues. Losses at the gene ends were 4 bases for V and 7 bases for J; bases not matched to a gene: 9. The germline gives CDR1 SGHVS, CDR2 FNYEAQ. CDR3 nucleotides: TGTGCCAGCAGCTACGGACAGGGACGGGCGAATGAGCAGTTCTTC. Its translation: CASSYGQGRANEQFF.

The chain is built from TRBV5-1 and TRBJ2-3; the match to TRBD2 covers 8 bases. Germline CDR1 reads SGHRS; CDR2 reads YFSETQ. V trimming: 0 bases; J trimming: 7 bases; junction bases outside the gene matches: 22. The CDR3 is made up of 20 amino acids. The CDR3 DNA is TGCGCCAGCAGCTTGGCCCCTCCAGGGTCCGAGCGGGAGCGGGCATATACGCAGTATTTT. This encodes CASSLAPPGSERERAYTQYF.

This clonotype has more than one count but fewer than ten. The rearrangement uses TRBV7-6 and TRBJ2-1; 8 bases are shared with TRBD2. V was clipped by 2 bases and J by 6 bases; unmatched bases: 6. Looked up from germline, CDR1 is SGHVS and CDR2 is FNYEAQ. The CDR3 is 15 amino acids. CDR3 coding DNA: TGTGCCAGCAGCTTATTAGCGGGAAGCACCAATGAGCAGTTCTTC. Its translation is CASSLLAGSTNEQFF.

V is TRBV6-5 and J is TRBJ2-4, with D perhaps matching TRBD1 (5 bases). Near its end, the DNA agrees better with TRBJ2-7, so the J call may be wrong. Germline CDR1 is MNHEY and CDR2 is SVGAGI. The CDR3 is 13 residues long. CDR3 loop: CASRGQDGNEQYF. DNA for the CDR3: TGTGCCAGCAGAGGACAAGATGGTAACGAGCAGTACTTC.

This clonotype has just a few counts. The gene calls are TRBV20-1 and TRBJ2-3; D unresolved. Trimming stripped 2 bases from V and 2 bases from J, with 8 bases between. From germline, CDR1 is DFQATT and CDR2 SNEGSKA (reference sequence). The CDR3 is 13 residues long. The DNA for the CDR3 is TGCAGTGCTAGACCCCCCGACACAGATACGCAGTATTTT. It specifies CSARPPDTDTQYF.

The genes are TRBV20-1 and TRBJ2-3, with D tentatively TRBD1 (6 bases). Germline V gene lookup returns CDR1 DFQATT and CDR2 SNEGSKA (reference sequence). V lost 3 bases to trimming and J lost 3 bases, with 22 bases between them. The CDR3 contains 17 residues. The CDR3 spells CSASFGTSFRWTDTQYF. CDR3 DNA sequence: TGCAGTGCTAGTTTCGGGACATCTTTTCGCTGGACAGATACGCAGTATTTT.

The J gene is TRBJ2-5, the V gene TRBV27, with D possibly TRBD2 on 5 matching bases. This CDR3 is built from 14 residues. V was clipped by 5 bases and J by 1 base, with 11 bases between them. CDR1 MNHEY and CDR2 SMNVEV come from the germline V gene (reference sequence). The CDR3 is CASSPREGQETQYF. The CDR3 DNA follows: TGTGCCAGCAGTCCACGAGAGGGCCAAGAGACCCAGTACTTC.

V is TRBV14 and J is TRBJ2-2; 7 positions agree with TRBD1. Unmatched junction bases numbered 11, after V lost 4 bases and J lost 0 bases. The CDR3 runs 18 residues. CDR1 and CDR2 from the germline V gene are SGHDN and FVKESK. This CDR3 is CASSRFRDRASNTGELFF. DNA of the CDR3: TGTGCCAGCAGCCGATTCCGGGACAGAGCATCGAACACCGGGGAGCTGTTTTTT.

This clonotype has at least ten counts. This chain links TRBV5-1 with TRBJ1-2; possible D gene TRBD1, 6 bases. Deletions cut 0 bases from V and 4 bases from J, with 13 bases between. This CDR3 has 15 amino acids. Germline-derived CDR1 and CDR2 are SGHRS and YFSETQ. The CDR3 coding sequence is TGCGCCAGCAGCTTGGATGGGGGGGGCGTCTATGGCTACACCTTC. As protein: CASSLDGGGVYGYTF. Looking up the rest from reference TRBV5-1 and TRBJ1-2 gives the full variable domain: KAGVTQTPRYLIKTRGQQVTLSCSPISGHRSVSWYQQTPGQGLQFLFEYFSETQRNKGNFPGRFSGRQFSNSRSEMNVSTLELGDSALYLCASSLDGGGVYGYTFGSGTRLTVV.

This clonotype came up many times. The chain couples TRBV4-1 to TRBJ2-3; D uncertain. Deletions cut 0 bases from V and 4 bases from J, with 11 bases between. The length of the CDR3 is 15 residues. The germline CDR1 and CDR2 sequences are MGHRA and YSYEKL. The CDR3 DNA is TGCGCCAGCAGCCAAGATGAGGCAGATGCAGATACGCAGTATTTT. Its translation: CASSQDEADADTQYF.

Only a few counts were recorded for this clonotype. This sequence joins TRBV7-3 and TRBJ2-1; D not certain. The CDR3 length is 15 residues. Germline lookup yields CDR1 SGHTA and CDR2 FQGTGA. V was cut by 2 bases and J by 6 bases, with 14 bases left in between. The CDR3 region has the DNA TGTGCCAGCAGCTTAGCCTTAGGGTCGTTCAATGAGCAGTTCTTC. It codes for CASSLALGSFNEQFF. Looking up the rest from reference TRBV7-3 and TRBJ2-1 gives the full variable domain: GAGVSQTPSNKVTEKGKYVELRCDPISGHTALYWYRQSLGQGPEFLIYFQGTGAADDSGLPNDRFFAVRPEGSVSTLKIQRTERGDSAVYLCASSLALGSFNEQFFGPGTRLTVL.